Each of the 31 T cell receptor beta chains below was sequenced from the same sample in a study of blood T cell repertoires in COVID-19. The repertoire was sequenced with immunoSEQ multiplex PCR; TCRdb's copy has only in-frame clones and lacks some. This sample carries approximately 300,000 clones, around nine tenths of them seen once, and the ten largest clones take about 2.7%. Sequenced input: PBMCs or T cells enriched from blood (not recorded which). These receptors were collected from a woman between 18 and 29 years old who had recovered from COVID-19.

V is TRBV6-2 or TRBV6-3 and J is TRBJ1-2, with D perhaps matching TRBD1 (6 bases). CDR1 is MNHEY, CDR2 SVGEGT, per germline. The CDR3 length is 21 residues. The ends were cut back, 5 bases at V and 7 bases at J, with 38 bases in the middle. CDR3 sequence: CASSMRTELLFTNDVPIGYTF. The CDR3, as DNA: TGTGCCAGCAGTATGAGGACAGAGCTCCTCTTCACAAACGACGTCCCTATTGGCTACACCTTC.

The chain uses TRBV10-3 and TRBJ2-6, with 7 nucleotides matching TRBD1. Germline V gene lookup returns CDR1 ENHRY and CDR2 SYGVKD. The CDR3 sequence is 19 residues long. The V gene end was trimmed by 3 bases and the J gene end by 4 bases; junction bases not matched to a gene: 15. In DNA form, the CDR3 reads TGTGCCATCAGTGATCCCAGGGGGATTAACTCGTGGGGGGCCAACGTCCTGACTTTC. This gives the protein CAISDPRGINSWGANVLTF.

The CDR3 DNA follows: TGTGCCAGCAGTCCCCCCGCGACAGGAGGAAATCAGCCCCAGCATTTT. It codes for CASSPPATGGNQPQHF. The chain combines TRBV28 with TRBJ1-5, with D tentatively TRBD1 (6 bases). This CDR3 comprises 16 residues. Germline CDR1 MDHEN, CDR2 SYDVKM. V dropped 5 bases and J dropped 4 bases, with 18 bases sitting between them.

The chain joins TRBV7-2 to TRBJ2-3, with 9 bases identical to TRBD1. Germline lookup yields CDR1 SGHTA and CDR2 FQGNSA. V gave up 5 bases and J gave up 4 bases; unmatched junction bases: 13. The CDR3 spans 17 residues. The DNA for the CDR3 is TGTGCCAGCAGCAGTCGGAGGGACAGGGTATTTGCAGATACGCAGTATTTT. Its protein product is CASSSRRDRVFADTQYF.

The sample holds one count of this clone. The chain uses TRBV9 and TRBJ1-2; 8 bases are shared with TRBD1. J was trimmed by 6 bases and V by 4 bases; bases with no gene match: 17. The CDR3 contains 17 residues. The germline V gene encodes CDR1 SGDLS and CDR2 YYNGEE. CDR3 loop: CASSPHPGQALVDGYTF. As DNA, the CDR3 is TGTGCCAGCAGCCCCCACCCGGGACAGGCCCTGGTCGATGGCTACACCTTC. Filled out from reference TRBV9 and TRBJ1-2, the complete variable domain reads DSGVTQTPKHLITATGQRVTLRCSPRSGDLSVYWYQQSLDQGLQFLIQYYNGEERAKGNILERFSAQQFPDLHSELNLSSLELGDSALYFCASSPHPGQALVDGYTFGSGTRLTVV.

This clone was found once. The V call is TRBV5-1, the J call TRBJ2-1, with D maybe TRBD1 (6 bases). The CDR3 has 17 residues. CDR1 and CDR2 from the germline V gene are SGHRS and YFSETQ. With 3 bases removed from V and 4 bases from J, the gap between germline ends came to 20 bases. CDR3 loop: CASSSNGLQGMYNEQFF. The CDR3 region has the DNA TGCGCCAGCAGCTCCAACGGCCTACAGGGTATGTACAATGAGCAGTTCTTC.

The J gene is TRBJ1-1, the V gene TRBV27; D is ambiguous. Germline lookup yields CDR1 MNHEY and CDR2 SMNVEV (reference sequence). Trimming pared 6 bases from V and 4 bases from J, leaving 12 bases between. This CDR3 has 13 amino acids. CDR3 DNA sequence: TGTGCCAGCAGCCTTAACTGGGCCACTGAAGCTTTCTTT. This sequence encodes CASSLNWATEAFF.

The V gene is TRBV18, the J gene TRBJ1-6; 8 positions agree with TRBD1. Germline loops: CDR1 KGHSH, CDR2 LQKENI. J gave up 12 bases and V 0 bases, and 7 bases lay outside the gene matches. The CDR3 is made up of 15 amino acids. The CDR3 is CASSPPGQGVKPLHF. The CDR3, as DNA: TGTGCCAGCTCACCACCTGGACAGGGAGTAAAACCCCTCCACTTT.

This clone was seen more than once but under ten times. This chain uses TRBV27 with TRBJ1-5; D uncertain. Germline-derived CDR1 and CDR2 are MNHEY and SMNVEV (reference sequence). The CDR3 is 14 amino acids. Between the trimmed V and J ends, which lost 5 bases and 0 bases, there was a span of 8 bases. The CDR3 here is CASSQHDSNQPQHF. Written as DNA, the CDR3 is TGTGCCAGCAGTCAACACGATAGCAATCAGCCCCAGCATTTT.

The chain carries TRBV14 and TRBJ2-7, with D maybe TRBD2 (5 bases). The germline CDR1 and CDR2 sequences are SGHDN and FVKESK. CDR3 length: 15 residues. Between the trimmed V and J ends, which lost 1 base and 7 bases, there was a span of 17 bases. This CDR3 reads CASSQVTVPTGEQYF. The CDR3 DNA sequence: TGTGCCAGCAGCCAAGTAACAGTACCAACGGGGGAGCAGTACTTC.

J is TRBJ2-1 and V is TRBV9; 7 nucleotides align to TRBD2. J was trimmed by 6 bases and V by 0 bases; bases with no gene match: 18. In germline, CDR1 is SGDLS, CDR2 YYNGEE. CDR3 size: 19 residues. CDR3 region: CASSVEASGLSFRPNEQFF. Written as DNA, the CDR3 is TGTGCCAGCAGCGTAGAGGCTAGCGGTCTGAGCTTCAGGCCCAATGAGCAGTTCTTC. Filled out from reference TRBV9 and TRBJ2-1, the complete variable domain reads DSGVTQTPKHLITATGQRVTLRCSPRSGDLSVYWYQQSLDQGLQFLIQYYNGEERAKGNILERFSAQQFPDLHSELNLSSLELGDSALYFCASSVEASGLSFRPNEQFFGPGTRLTVL.

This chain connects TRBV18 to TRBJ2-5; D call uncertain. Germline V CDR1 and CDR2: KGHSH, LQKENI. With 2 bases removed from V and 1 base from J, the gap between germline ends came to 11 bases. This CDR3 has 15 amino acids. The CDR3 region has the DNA TGTGCCAGCTCACCATCCTGGCTGGTCCAAGAGACCCAGTACTTC. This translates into CASSPSWLVQETQYF.

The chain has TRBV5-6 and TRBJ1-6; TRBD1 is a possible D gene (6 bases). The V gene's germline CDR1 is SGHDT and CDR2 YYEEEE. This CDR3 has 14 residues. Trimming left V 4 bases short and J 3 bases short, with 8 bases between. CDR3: CASSQTGYNSPLHF. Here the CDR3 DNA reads TGTGCCAGCAGCCAGACAGGCTATAATTCACCCCTCCACTTT.

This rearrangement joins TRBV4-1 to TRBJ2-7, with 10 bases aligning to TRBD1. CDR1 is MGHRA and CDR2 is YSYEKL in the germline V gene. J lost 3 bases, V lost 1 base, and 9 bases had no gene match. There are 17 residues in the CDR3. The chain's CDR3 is CASSQAPTGGGVYEQYF. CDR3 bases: TGCGCCAGCAGCCAAGCCCCGACAGGGGGCGGCGTCTACGAGCAGTACTTC.

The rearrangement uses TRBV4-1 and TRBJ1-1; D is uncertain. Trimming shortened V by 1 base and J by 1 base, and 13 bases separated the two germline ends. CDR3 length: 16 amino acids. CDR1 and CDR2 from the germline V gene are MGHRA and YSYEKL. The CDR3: CASSQAIPQQNTEAFF. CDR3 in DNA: TGCGCCAGCAGCCAAGCCATACCACAGCAGAACACTGAAGCTTTCTTT.

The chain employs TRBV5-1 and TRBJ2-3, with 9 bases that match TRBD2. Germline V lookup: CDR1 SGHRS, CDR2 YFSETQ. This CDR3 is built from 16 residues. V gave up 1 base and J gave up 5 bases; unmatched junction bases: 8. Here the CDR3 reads CASSLSEREDQDTQYF. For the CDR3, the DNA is TGCGCCAGCAGCTTGTCGGAGCGGGAGGATCAAGATACGCAGTATTTT. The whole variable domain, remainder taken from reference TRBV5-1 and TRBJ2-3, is KAGVTQTPRYLIKTRGQQVTLSCSPISGHRSVSWYQQTPGQGLQFLFEYFSETQRNKGNFPGRFSGRQFSNSRSEMNVSTLELGDSALYLCASSLSEREDQDTQYFGPGTRLTVL.

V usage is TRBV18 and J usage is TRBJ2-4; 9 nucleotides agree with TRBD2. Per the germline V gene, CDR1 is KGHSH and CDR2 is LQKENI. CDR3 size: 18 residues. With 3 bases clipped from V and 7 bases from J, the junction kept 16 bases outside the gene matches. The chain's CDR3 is CASSPGQRTSAIRNIQYF. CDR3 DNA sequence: TGTGCCAGCTCACCGGGACAGAGGACTAGCGCGATTAGGAACATTCAGTACTTC.

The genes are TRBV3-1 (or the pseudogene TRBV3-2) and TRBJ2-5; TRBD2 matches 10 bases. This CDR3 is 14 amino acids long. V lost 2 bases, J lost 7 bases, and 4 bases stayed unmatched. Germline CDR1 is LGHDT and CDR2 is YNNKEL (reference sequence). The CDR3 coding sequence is TGTGCCAGCAGCCAAAGACTAGCGGGTATGACCCAGTACTTC. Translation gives CASSQRLAGMTQYF.

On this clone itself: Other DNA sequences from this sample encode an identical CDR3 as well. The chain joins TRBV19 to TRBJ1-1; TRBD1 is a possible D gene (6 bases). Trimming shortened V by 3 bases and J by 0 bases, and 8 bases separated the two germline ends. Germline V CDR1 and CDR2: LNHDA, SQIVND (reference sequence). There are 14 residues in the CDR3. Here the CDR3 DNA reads TGTGCCAGTAGTATTGGACAGTTGAACACTGAAGCTTTCTTT. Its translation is CASSIGQLNTEAFF.

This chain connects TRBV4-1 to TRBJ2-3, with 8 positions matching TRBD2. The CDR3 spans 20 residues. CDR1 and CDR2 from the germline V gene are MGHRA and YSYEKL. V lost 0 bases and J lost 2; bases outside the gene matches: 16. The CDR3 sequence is CASSQEPGLARFLSTDTQYF. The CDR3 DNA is TGCGCCAGCAGCCAAGAACCCGGACTAGCCCGCTTTTTATCCACAGATACGCAGTATTTT.

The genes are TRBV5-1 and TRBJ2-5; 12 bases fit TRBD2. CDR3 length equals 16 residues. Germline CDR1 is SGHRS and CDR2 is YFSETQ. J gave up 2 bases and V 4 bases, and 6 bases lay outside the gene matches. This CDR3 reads CASSPRLAGVQETQYF. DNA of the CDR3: TGCGCCAGCAGCCCGCGACTAGCGGGAGTTCAAGAGACCCAGTACTTC.

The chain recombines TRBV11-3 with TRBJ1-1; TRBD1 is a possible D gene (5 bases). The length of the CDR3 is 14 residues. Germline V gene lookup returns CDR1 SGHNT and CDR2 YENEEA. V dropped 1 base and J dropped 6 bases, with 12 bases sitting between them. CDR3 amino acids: CASSLGGARAEAFF. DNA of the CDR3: TGTGCCAGCAGCTTAGGCGGGGCCAGGGCTGAAGCTTTCTTT.

CDR3 protein: CAWRKTGEQYEQYF. The CDR3 DNA reads TGTGCCTGGAGGAAGACAGGGGAACAATACGAGCAGTACTTC. The chain is built from TRBV30 and TRBJ2-7, with 8 bases identical to TRBD1. The trim removed 3 bases at V and 4 bases at J, leaving 8 bases unmatched. Germline loops: CDR1 GTSNPN, CDR2 SVGIG (reference sequence). The CDR3 totals 14 residues. Based on the CDR3 plus reference TRBV30 and TRBJ2-7, the full variable domain is SQTIHQWPATLVQPVGSPLSLECTVEGTSNPNLYWYRQAAGRGLQLLFYSVGIGQISSEVPQNLSASRPQDRQFILSSKKLLLSDSGFYLCAWRKTGEQYEQYFGPGTRLTVT.

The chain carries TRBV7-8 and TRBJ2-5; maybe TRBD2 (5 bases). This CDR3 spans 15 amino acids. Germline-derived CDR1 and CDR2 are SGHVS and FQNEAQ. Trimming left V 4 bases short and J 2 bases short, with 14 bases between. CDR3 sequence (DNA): TGTGCCAGCAGCTCTGGAGCGGCGATGCAAGAGACCCAGTACTTC. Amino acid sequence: CASSSGAAMQETQYF.

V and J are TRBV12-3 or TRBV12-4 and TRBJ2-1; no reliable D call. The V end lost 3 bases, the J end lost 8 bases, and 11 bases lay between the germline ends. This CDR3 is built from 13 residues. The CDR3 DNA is TGTGCCAGCAGTTTTTCCCCGAGCCATGAGCAGTTCTTC. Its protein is CASSFSPSHEQFF.

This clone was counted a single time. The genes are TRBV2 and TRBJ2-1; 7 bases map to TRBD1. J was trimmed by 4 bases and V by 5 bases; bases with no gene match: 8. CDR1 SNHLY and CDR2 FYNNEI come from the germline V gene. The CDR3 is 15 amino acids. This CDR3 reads CASSYRGEAYNEQFF. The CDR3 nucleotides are TGTGCCAGCAGTTACAGGGGTGAAGCTTACAATGAGCAGTTCTTC.

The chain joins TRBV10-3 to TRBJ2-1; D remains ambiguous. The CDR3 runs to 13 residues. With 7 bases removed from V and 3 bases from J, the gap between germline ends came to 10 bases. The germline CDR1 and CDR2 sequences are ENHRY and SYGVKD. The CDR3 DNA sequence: TGTGCCATCACAGGCGACCTCTACAATGAGCAGTTCTTC. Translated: CAITGDLYNEQFF.

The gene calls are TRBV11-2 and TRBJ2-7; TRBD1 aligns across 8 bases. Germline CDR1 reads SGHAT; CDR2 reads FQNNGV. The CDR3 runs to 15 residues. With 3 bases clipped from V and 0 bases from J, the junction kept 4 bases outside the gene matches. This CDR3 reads CASSFRTGPSYEQYF. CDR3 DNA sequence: TGTGCCAGCAGCTTCAGGACAGGGCCCTCCTACGAGCAGTACTTC.

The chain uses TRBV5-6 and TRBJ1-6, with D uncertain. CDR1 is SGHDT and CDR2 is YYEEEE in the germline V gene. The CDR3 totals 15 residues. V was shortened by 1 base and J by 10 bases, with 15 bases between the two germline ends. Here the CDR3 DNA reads TGTGCCAGCAGCTTGAGAGGTGGAGGCGGCTCACCCCTCCACTTT. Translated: CASSLRGGGGSPLHF.

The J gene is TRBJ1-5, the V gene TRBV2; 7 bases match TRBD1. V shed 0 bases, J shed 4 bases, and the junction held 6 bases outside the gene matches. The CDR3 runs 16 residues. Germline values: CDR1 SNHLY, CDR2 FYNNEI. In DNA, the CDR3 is TGTGCCAGCAGTGAAGCGTACAGGGGATCGAATCAGCCCCAGCATTTT. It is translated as CASSEAYRGSNQPQHF.

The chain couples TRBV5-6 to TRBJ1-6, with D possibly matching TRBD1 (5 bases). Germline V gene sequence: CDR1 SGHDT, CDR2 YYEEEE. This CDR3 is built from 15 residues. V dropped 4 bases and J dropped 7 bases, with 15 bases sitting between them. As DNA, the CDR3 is TGTGCCAGCAGCCATACGGGACTGAAAAATTCACCCCTCCACTTT. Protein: CASSHTGLKNSPLHF.